The 26 T cell receptor beta chains reported below all come from one sample, sequenced in a study of graft-versus-host responses after intestinal transplantation. Method: immunoSEQ multiplex PCR; TCRdb's copy keeps in-frame clones and lacks some. The sample consists of under 45,000 clones, roughly 95% of them appearing once. Antigens for these TCRs are unknown. The sample consisted of unstimulated CD4+ T cells sorted from spleen or lymph node cells, taken before transplant. The source is a human donor who was the organ donor for an intestinal transplant.

The genes are TRBV4-1 and TRBJ1-5; 7 nucleotides align to TRBD1. V was clipped by 0 bases and J by 4 bases; unmatched bases: 6. Germline V CDR1 and CDR2: MGHRA, YSYEKL. This CDR3 region has 16 residues. The CDR3 DNA follows: TGCGCCAGCAGCCAAGATTGGAGCAGGGGGAATCAGCCCCAGCATTTT. It codes for CASSQDWSRGNQPQHF.

V and J are TRBV7-8 and TRBJ2-7; weak D call: TRBD2 (6 bases). Germline CDR1 reads SGHVS; CDR2 reads FQNEAQ. Trimming removed 4 bases from V and 2 bases from J, with 18 bases in between. The CDR3 is 16 amino acids. CDR3 in amino acids: CASSYQPGLTAYEQYF. DNA of the CDR3: TGTGCCAGCAGCTATCAACCGGGACTTACTGCCTACGAGCAGTACTTC.

The rearrangement links TRBV21-1 to TRBJ1-3. TRBV21-1 is a pseudogene. CDR3 length: 17 amino acids. CDR3: CASRICIATHARNTIYF. DNA for the CDR3: TGTGCCAGCAGAATCTGCATAGCTACACACGCACGAAACACCATATATTTT.

The J gene is TRBJ2-7, the V gene TRBV2; 8 bases fit TRBD2. V lost 8 bases to trimming and J lost 2 bases; unmatched junction nucleotides: 8. Germline V gives CDR1 SNHLY, CDR2 FYNNEI. This CDR3 has 14 amino acids. The CDR3 region has the DNA TGTGCCAGCCGGGGGGGGGACGTAGCCTACGAGCAGTACTTC. Translating it yields CASRGGDVAYEQYF. The entire variable domain, with the rest obtained from reference TRBV2 and TRBJ2-7, is as follows: EPEVTQTPSHQVTQMGQEVILRCVPISNHLYFYWYRQILGQKVEFLVSFYNNEISEKSEIFDDQFSVERPDGSNFTLKIRSTKLEDSAMYFCASRGGDVAYEQYFGPGTRLTVT.

This clone was seen only once. The CDR3 nucleotides read TGTGCCAGCAGTTTGGGGACACCAACCTACGAGCAGTACTTC. Amino acid sequence: CASSLGTPTYEQYF. The rearrangement joins TRBV28 to TRBJ2-7; possible D gene TRBD1, 6 bases. Per the germline V gene, CDR1 is MDHEN and CDR2 is SYDVKM. CDR3 length equals 14 residues. Trimming stripped 3 bases from V and 2 bases from J, with 11 bases between.

This chain joins TRBV7-3 and TRBJ2-2; no clear D gene. CDR1 and CDR2 (germline): SGHTA, FQGTGA. This CDR3 spans 15 amino acids. Trimming removed 5 bases from V and 1 base from J, with 11 bases in between. CDR3 residues: CASSELGQNTGELFF. The DNA for the CDR3 is TGTGCCAGCAGCGAACTCGGGCAGAACACCGGGGAGCTGTTTTTT.

V is TRBV5-4 and J is TRBJ2-5; TRBD1 might be the D (5 bases). V lost 5 bases and J lost 4, with 15 bases in between. The CDR3 is 14 residues long. Germline V CDR1 and CDR2: SGHNT, YYREEE (reference sequence). The CDR3 DNA reads TGTGCCAGCAGTAATACAGGCTTAGGAGAGACCCAGTACTTC. It specifies CASSNTGLGETQYF.

This chain uses TRBV2 with TRBJ1-1; 9 nucleotides match TRBD1. This CDR3 comprises 14 residues. The trim removed 5 bases at V and 4 bases at J, leaving 5 bases unmatched. Germline CDR1 SNHLY, CDR2 FYNNEI. The DNA of the CDR3 is TGTGCCAGCAGTAAACAGGGGGCGGGCACTGAAGCTTTCTTT. This codes for CASSKQGAGTEAFF.

The chain combines TRBV6-6 with TRBJ1-1; D is possibly TRBD1 (5 bases). Trimming left V 5 bases short and J 10 bases short, with 17 bases between. This CDR3 is 13 amino acids long. The germline V gene encodes CDR1 MNHNY and CDR2 SVGAGI (reference sequence). In DNA, the CDR3 is TGTGCCAGCAGTGTCCTCAGCGGGGCGGGAGCTTTCTTT. It codes for CASSVLSGAGAFF.

The chain recombines TRBV5-1 with TRBJ1-2; D is possibly TRBD1 (5 bases). V lost 0 bases, J lost 2 bases, and 5 bases lay in between. Germline CDR1 reads SGHRS; CDR2 reads YFSETQ. The CDR3 consists of 13 residues. DNA for the CDR3: TGCGCCAGCAGCTTGGGGGGGAACTATGGCTACACCTTC. This gives the protein CASSLGGNYGYTF.

The chain has TRBV4-2 and TRBJ2-3; perhaps D is TRBD1 or TRBD2 (6 bases each). V was trimmed by 5 bases and J by 1 base, leaving 16 bases between them. Per germline, CDR1 LGHNA and CDR2 YNFKEQ. The CDR3 contains 16 residues. Here the CDR3 DNA reads TGTGCCAGCAGCTACACACAGGGACTTGGCACAGATACGCAGTATTTT. Protein: CASSYTQGLGTDTQYF.

This clone was found once. CDR3 DNA: TGTGCCAGCAGCTTCGGGACCCATAGCTCCTACGAGCAGTACTTC. Its protein is CASSFGTHSSYEQYF. J is TRBJ2-7 and V is TRBV5-4; possibly TRBD1 or TRBD2 for D (5 bases each). The V gene lost 2 bases and the J gene lost 0 bases, with 12 bases spanning the gap. Germline values: CDR1 SGHNT, CDR2 YYREEE (reference sequence). There are 15 residues in the CDR3.

This chain connects TRBV28 to TRBJ2-7, with D hard to call. The length of the CDR3 is 13 residues. Deletions cut 6 bases from V and 3 bases from J, with 12 bases between. Germline V gene data show CDR1 as MDHEN and CDR2 as SYDVKM. This chain's CDR3 is CASRRSERYEQYF. DNA of the CDR3: TGTGCCAGCAGGAGAAGCGAACGCTACGAGCAGTACTTC.

This chain connects TRBV5-1 to TRBJ2-5; 10 nucleotides agree with TRBD2. The CDR3 covers 14 residues. Germline lookup yields CDR1 SGHRS and CDR2 YFSETQ. Trimming cost V 6 bases and J 5 bases; bases outside gene matches: 7. The chain's CDR3 is CASTQRGGQETQYF. In DNA form, the CDR3 reads TGCGCCAGCACTCAGCGGGGGGGCCAGGAGACCCAGTACTTC. Combining the CDR3 with reference TRBV5-1 and TRBJ2-5 gives the whole variable domain KAGVTQTPRYLIKTRGQQVTLSCSPISGHRSVSWYQQTPGQGLQFLFEYFSETQRNKGNFPGRFSGRQFSNSRSEMNVSTLELGDSALYLCASTQRGGQETQYFGPGTRLLVL.

The rearrangement links TRBV7-9 to TRBJ2-7; D may be TRBD2 (5 bases). Looked up from germline, CDR1 is SEHNR and CDR2 is FQNEAQ (reference sequence). This CDR3 region has 13 residues. V dropped 5 bases and J dropped 5 bases, with 13 bases sitting between them. CDR3 in amino acids: CASSLPGSNEQYF. The CDR3 nucleotides are TGTGCCAGCAGCCTGCCGGGATCCAACGAGCAGTACTTC.

This rearrangement joins TRBV7-9 to TRBJ2-6, with 8 bases that match TRBD1. This CDR3 is built from 16 residues. The V segment lost 7 bases and the J segment 0 bases; nucleotides outside the gene matches: 5. From germline, CDR1 is SEHNR and CDR2 FQNEAQ (reference sequence). The CDR3 loop reads CASTGTGTSGANVLTF. The CDR3 DNA sequence: TGTGCCAGCACAGGGACAGGCACCTCTGGGGCCAACGTCCTGACTTTC.

The chain uses TRBV5-6 and TRBJ1-2; possibly TRBD1 for D (6 bases). The germline CDR1 and CDR2 sequences are SGHDT and YYEEEE. The CDR3 extends over 14 amino acids. Trimming took 5 bases from V and 1 from J, leaving 12 bases between them. The DNA of the CDR3 is TGTGCCAGCAGTGCCGGGACAAATAACTATGGCTACACCTTC. Its translation: CASSAGTNNYGYTF.

This sequence joins TRBV7-6 and TRBJ2-7; 7 bases are shared with TRBD2. The CDR3 loop spans 15 amino acids. Germline loops: CDR1 SGHVS, CDR2 FNYEAQ. The V gene end was trimmed by 3 bases and the J gene end by 6 bases; junction bases not matched to a gene: 11. CDR3 region: CASSFPPGLGSEQYF. CDR3 bases: TGTGCCAGCAGCTTCCCCCCCGGACTAGGTAGCGAGCAGTACTTC.

This clone was detected only a few times. The chain links TRBV5-6 to TRBJ1-6; 7 positions match TRBD1. The V segment lost 3 bases and the J segment 6 bases; nucleotides outside the gene matches: 6. CDR3 length: 15 amino acids. From germline, CDR1 is SGHDT and CDR2 YYEEEE. Written as DNA, the CDR3 is TGTGCCAGCAGCTGGGAGGGGGCAGTTAATTCACCCCTCCACTTT. Translation: CASSWEGAVNSPLHF.

This chain connects TRBV19 to TRBJ1-4; D remains unclear. CDR1 is LNHDA, CDR2 SQIVND, per germline (reference sequence). The CDR3 loop spans 12 amino acids. Trimming shortened V by 6 bases and J by 6 bases, and 8 bases separated the two germline ends. The CDR3: CASRRMDEKLFF. For the CDR3, the DNA is TGTGCCAGTAGGAGAATGGATGAAAAACTGTTTTTT.

V is TRBV6-4 and J is TRBJ2-7; 9 nucleotides align to TRBD1. From germline, CDR1 is MRHNA and CDR2 SNTAGT. The CDR3 totals 15 residues. The J segment lost 3 bases and the V segment lost 5 bases, leaving 8 bases of the junction unmatched. The CDR3 spells CASSYFPGQGYEQYF. The DNA of the CDR3 is TGTGCCAGCAGTTACTTCCCGGGACAGGGCTACGAGCAGTACTTC.

The chain uses TRBV4-1 and TRBJ1-2; a possible D gene is TRBD1 (5 bases). This CDR3 spans 17 amino acids. The ends were cut back, 1 base at V and 2 bases at J, with 17 bases in the middle. Germline V gene data show CDR1 as MGHRA and CDR2 as YSYEKL. DNA of the CDR3: TGCGCCAGCAGCCAAGTTTTCCCCGACAGAAAAAACTATGGCTACACCTTC. Its translation: CASSQVFPDRKNYGYTF.

This chain connects TRBV10-3 to TRBJ2-3, with 10 bases matching TRBD1. The CDR3 has 17 amino acids. CDR1 and CDR2 (germline): ENHRY, SYGVKD. The junction had 10 bases not matched to a gene; V was cut back by 5 bases and J by 2 bases. The CDR3 DNA follows: TGTGCCATCAGTTCCGCCGGGACAGGGGTATCCACAGATACGCAGTATTTT. Translation gives CAISSAGTGVSTDTQYF.

V usage is TRBV11-2 and J usage is TRBJ1-1; 7 positions agree with TRBD1. This CDR3 has 14 amino acids. Germline-derived CDR1 and CDR2 are SGHAT and FQNNGV. Trimming took 4 bases from V and 0 from J; bases not matched to a gene: 2. The CDR3 region is CASSSGGVNTEAFF. CDR3 in DNA: TGTGCCAGCAGCTCAGGGGGGGTGAACACTGAAGCTTTCTTT.

This chain links TRBV7-9 with TRBJ2-7; D gene uncertain. From germline, CDR1 is SEHNR and CDR2 FQNEAQ (reference sequence). V lost 1 base and J 4 bases, leaving 17 bases between the germline ends. This CDR3 comprises 16 residues. The CDR3 region has the DNA TGTGCCAGCAGCTTAGGATCCGTCCAAGGCCTTTACGAGCAGTACTTC. Encoded protein: CASSLGSVQGLYEQYF.

This chain uses TRBV7-2 with TRBJ2-7; TRBD1 aligns across 9 bases. The CDR3 spans 15 residues. Trimming at V came to 5 bases and at J to 2 bases, leaving 7 bases not matched to a gene. The germline V gene has CDR1 SGHTA and CDR2 FQGNSA. The DNA of the CDR3 is TGTGCCAGCAGCCCACGGACAGGGGAAACCTACGAGCAGTACTTC. Translation: CASSPRTGETYEQYF.